The rows below give T cell receptor beta chains drawn from one sample of a study of cytomegalovirus exposure and HLA in healthy donors. The repertoire was sequenced with immunoSEQ multiplex PCR; TCRdb's copy has only in-frame clones and lacks some. The sample has a few hundred thousand clones, approximately 88% seen once. Sequencing was done on a sample of PBMCs. These receptors originate from a woman in her 30s in good health and CMV-seropositive. Each CDR3 is given with its conserved first and last residue. Fields, in order: V gene, D gene, J gene, clone size, CDR3 DNA, CDR3 protein. D genes are given only for firm matches. Clone size is stated in some rows and not others, as once, few, many or a class when expanded.

V: TRBV19
D: TRBD1
J: TRBJ1-1
size: few
DNA: TGTGCCAGTAGTACCTCAACCGGGACAGACGAAGCTTTCTTT
CDR3: CASSTSTGTDEAFF

V: TRBV7-2
D: -
J: TRBJ1-2
size: -
DNA: TGTGCCAGCAGCTTATGGGGGGGTGATGGCTACACCTTC
CDR3: CASSLWGGDGYTF

V: TRBV27
D: TRBD1
J: TRBJ2-2
size: -
DNA: TGTGCCAGCAGTATGTGGGACAGACTGAACACCGGGGAGCTGTTTTTT
CDR3: CASSMWDRLNTGELFF

V: TRBV11-2
D: -
J: TRBJ2-7
size: few
DNA: TGTGCCAGCGGACGGGACGAGCAGTACTTC
CDR3: CASGRDEQYF

V: TRBV5-1
D: -
J: TRBJ1-1
size: -
DNA: TGCGCCAGCGCCCTCCCAGGGGAGAATACTGAAGCTTTCTTT
CDR3: CASALPGENTEAFF

V: TRBV10-3
D: -
J: TRBJ2-1
size: few
DNA: TGTGCCATCAGTGAGTCGACGTCGGATGAGCAGTTCTTC
CDR3: CAISESTSDEQFF

V: TRBV28
D: -
J: TRBJ1-5
size: -
DNA: TGTGCCAGCAGTTTATATAAAGGGGCCACCCAGCCCCAGCATTTT
CDR3: CASSLYKGATQPQHF

V: TRBV30
D: -
J: TRBJ2-7
size: few
DNA: TGTGCTTGGGCGGGTAACGAGCAGTACTTC
CDR3: CAWAGNEQYF

V: TRBV5-1
D: -
J: TRBJ2-3
size: -
DNA: TGCGCCAGTGGGGGGGCCGGGGCAGATACGCAGTATTTT
CDR3: CASGGAGADTQYF

V: TRBV5-1
D: -
J: TRBJ2-4
size: -
DNA: TGCGCCAGCAGCTTGACGCGGAATTTAGCCAAAAACATTCAGTACTTC
CDR3: CASSLTRNLAKNIQYF

V: TRBV5-1
D: -
J: TRBJ2-1
size: few
DNA: TGCGCCAGCAGCTTGGAGGGGCTAGCGCCTTACAATGAGCAGTTCTTC
CDR3: CASSLEGLAPYNEQFF

V: TRBV27
D: -
J: TRBJ2-2
size: -
DNA: TGTGCCAGCAGTTTAGACAGAGCCAGGTTAACCGGGGAGCTGTTTTTT
CDR3: CASSLDRARLTGELFF